The 2 T cell receptor beta chains below all came from one sample that was sequenced in a study of blood T cell repertoires in COVID-19. Data came from immunoSEQ multiplex PCR; TCRdb stores just in-frame clones and leaves some out. The data hold about 180,000 clones, with over 80% observed a single time. Sequenced sample: peripheral blood. The receptor source for this set is a woman aged 40 to 50 with COVID-19, enrolled during active disease.

This clone was counted a few times. V is TRBV9 and J is TRBJ1-2; D unresolved. Trimming stripped 0 bases from V and 7 bases from J, with 10 bases between. CDR3 length: 13 residues. Germline V gives CDR1 SGDLS, CDR2 YYNGEE. The DNA for the CDR3 is TGTGCCAGCAGCGTAGCTGGGCGCTCTGGCTACACCTTC. Protein sequence: CASSVAGRSGYTF.

The J gene is TRBJ1-2, the V gene TRBV7-9; weak D call: TRBD1 (5 bases). V lost 4 bases to trimming and J lost 8 bases, with 17 bases between them. This CDR3 is built from 14 residues. Germline V gene sequence: CDR1 SEHNR, CDR2 FQNEAQ (reference sequence). CDR3 residues: CASSSWRGSGGYTF. The CDR3 region has the DNA TGTGCCAGCAGCTCTTGGCGGGGGTCTGGGGGCTACACCTTC. The whole variable domain, filled in from reference TRBV7-9 and TRBJ1-2, reads DTGVSQNPRHKITKRGQNVTFRCDPISEHNRLYWYRQTLGQGPEFLTYFQNEAQLEKSRLLSDRFSAERPKGSFSTLEIQRTEQGDSAMYLCASSSWRGSGGYTFGSGTRLTVV.